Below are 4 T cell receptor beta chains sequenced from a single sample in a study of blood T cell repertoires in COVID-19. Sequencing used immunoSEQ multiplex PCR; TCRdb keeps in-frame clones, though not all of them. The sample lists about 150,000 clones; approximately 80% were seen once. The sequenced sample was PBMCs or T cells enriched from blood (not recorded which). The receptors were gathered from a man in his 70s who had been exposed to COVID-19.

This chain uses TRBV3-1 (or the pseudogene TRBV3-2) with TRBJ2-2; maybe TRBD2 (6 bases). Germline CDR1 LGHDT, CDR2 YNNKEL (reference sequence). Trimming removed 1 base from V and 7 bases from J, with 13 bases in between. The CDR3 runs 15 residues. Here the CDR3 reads CASSQGAGSGGELFF. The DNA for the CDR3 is TGTGCCAGCAGCCAAGGGGCCGGGAGTGGCGGGGAGCTGTTTTTT.

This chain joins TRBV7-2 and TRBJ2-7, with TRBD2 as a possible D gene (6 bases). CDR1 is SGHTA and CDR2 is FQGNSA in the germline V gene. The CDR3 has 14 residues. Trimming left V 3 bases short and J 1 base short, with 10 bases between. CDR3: CASSFTGGSYEQYF. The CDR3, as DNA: TGTGCCAGCAGCTTTACCGGGGGATCCTACGAGCAGTACTTC.

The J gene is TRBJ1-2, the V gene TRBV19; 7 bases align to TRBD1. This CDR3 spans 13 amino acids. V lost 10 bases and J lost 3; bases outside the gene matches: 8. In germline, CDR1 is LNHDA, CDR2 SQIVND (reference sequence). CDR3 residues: CAISPGTDYGYTF. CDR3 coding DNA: TGTGCCATCTCCCCCGGGACAGACTATGGCTACACCTTC.

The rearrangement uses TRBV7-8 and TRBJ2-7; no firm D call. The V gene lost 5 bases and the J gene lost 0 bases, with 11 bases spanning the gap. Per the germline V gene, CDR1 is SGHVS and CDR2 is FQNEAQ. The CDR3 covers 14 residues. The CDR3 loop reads CASSIGYSSYEQYF. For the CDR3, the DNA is TGTGCCAGCAGCATAGGGTATAGCTCCTACGAGCAGTACTTC.